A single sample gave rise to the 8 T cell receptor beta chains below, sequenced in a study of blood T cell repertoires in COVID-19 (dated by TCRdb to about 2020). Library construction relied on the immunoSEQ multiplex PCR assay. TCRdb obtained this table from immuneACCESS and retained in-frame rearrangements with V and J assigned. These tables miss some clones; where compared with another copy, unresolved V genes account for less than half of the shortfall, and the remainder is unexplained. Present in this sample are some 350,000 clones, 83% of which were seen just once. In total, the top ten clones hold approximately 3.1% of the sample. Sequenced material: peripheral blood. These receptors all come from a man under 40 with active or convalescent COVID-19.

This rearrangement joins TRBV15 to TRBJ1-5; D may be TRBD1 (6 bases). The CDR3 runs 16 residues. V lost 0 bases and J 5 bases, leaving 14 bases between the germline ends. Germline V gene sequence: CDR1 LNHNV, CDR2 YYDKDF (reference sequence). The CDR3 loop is CATSRDLVGGDQPQHF. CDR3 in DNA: TGTGCCACCAGCAGAGATCTGGTAGGGGGAGATCAGCCCCAGCATTTT.

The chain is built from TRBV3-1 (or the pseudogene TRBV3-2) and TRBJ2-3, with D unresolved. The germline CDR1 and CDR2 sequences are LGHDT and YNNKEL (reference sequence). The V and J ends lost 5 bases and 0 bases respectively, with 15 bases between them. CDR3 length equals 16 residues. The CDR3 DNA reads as TGTGCCAGCAGCGGTGCTCTCACACCCAGCACAGATACGCAGTATTTT. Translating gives CASSGALTPSTDTQYF.

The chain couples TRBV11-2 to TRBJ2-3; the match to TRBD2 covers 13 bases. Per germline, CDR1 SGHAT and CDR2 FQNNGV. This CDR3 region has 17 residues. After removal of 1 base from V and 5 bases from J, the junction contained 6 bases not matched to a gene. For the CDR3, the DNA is TGTGCCAGCAGCTTAGGGGTACTAGCGGGGGGGATAGATACGCAGTATTTT. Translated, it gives CASSLGVLAGGIDTQYF.

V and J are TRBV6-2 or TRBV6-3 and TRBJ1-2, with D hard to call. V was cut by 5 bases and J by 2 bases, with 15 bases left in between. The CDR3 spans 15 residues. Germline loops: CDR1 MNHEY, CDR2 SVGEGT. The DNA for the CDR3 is TGTGCCAGCAGTAACGGCCCGGCGGAAAACTATGGCTACACCTTC. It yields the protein CASSNGPAENYGYTF.

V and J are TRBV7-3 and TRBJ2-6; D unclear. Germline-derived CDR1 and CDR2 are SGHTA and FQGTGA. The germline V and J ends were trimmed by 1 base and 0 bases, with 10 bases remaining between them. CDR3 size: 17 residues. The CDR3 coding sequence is TGTGCCAGCAGCTTAAGAGTTCCTTTCTCTGGGGCCAACGTCCTGACTTTC. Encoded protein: CASSLRVPFSGANVLTF.

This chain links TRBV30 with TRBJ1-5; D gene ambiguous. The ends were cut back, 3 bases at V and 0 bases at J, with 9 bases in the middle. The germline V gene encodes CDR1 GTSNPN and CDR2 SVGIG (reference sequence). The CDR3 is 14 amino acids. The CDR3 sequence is CAWSRVSSNQPQHF. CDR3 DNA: TGTGCCTGGAGCCGGGTCTCTAGCAATCAGCCCCAGCATTTT.

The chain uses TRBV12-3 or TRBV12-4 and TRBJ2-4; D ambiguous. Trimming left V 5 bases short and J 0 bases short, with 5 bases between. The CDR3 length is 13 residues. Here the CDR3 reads CASSPLAKNIQYF. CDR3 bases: TGTGCCAGCAGTCCCCTAGCCAAAAACATTCAGTACTTC.

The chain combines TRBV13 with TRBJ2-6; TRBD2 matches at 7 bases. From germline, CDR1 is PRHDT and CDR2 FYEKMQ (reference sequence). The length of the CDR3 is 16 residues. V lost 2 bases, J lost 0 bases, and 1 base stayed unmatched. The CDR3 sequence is CASSLRGGSGANVLTF. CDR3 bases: TGTGCCAGCAGCTTACGCGGGGGCTCTGGGGCCAACGTCCTGACTTTC.